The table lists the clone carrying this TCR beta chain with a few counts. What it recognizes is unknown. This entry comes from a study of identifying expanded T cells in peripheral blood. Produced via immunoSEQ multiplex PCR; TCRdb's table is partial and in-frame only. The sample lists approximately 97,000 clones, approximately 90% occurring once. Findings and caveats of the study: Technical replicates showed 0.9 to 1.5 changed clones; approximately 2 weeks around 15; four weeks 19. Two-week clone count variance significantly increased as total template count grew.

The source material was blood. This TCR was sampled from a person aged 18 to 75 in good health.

Here the CDR3 reads CAIQAGTGGRGYGYTF. CDR3 DNA: TGTGCCATCCAGGCCGGGACAGGGGGCAGAGGCTATGGCTACACCTTC. J is TRBJ1-2 and V is TRBV2; TRBD1 agrees at 12 bases. CDR1 and CDR2 (germline): SNHLY, FYNNEI. The V gene end was trimmed by 10 bases and the J gene end by 4 bases; junction bases not matched to a gene: 13. The CDR3 has 16 residues.